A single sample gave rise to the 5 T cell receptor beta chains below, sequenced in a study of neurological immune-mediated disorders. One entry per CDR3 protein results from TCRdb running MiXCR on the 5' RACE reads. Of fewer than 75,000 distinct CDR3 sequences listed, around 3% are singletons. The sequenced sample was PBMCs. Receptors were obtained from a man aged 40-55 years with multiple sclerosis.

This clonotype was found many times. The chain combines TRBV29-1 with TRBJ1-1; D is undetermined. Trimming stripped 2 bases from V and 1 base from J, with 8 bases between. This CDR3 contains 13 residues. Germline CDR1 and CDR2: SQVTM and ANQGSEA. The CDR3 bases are TGCAGCGTTGAAAGGCAGAAGAACACTGAAGCTTTCTTT. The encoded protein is CSVERQKNTEAFF.

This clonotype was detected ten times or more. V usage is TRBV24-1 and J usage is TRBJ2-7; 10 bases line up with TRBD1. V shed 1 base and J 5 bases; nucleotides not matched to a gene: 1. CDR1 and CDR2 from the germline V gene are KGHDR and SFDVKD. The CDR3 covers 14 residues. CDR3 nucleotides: TGTGCCACCAGTGATTTTGGGACAGGGGACGAGCAGTACTTC. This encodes CATSDFGTGDEQYF.

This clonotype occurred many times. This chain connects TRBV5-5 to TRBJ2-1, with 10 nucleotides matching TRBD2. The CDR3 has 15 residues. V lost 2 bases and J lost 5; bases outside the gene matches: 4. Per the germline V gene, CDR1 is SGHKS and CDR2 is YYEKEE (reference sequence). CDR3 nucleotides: TGTGCCAGCAGCTTTCGCCTAGCGGGAGACAATGAGCAGTTCTTC. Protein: CASSFRLAGDNEQFF.

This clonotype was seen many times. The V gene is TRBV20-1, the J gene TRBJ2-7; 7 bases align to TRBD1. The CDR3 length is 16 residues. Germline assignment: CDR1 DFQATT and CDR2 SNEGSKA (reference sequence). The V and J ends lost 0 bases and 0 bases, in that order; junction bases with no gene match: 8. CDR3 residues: CSARDRSGGNSYEQYF. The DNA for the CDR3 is TGCAGTGCTAGAGATCGGTCAGGGGGTAACTCCTACGAGCAGTACTTC.

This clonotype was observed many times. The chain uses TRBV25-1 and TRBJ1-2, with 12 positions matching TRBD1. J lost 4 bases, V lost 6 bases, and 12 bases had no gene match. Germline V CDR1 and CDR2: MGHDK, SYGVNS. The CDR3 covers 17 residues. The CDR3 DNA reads TGTGCCAGCAGGCCAGTCGGGACAGGGGGCTCAGCCTATGGCTACACCTTC. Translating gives CASRPVGTGGSAYGYTF.